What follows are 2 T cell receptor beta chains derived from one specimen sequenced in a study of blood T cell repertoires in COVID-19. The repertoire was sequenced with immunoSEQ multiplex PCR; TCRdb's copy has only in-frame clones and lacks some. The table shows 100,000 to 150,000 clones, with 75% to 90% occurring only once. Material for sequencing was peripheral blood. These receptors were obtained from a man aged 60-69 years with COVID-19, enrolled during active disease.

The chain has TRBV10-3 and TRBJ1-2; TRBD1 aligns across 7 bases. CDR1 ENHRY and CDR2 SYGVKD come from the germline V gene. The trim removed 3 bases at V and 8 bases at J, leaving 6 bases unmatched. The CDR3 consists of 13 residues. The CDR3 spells CAISDDRVGGYTF. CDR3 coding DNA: TGTGCCATCAGTGATGACAGGGTCGGCGGCTACACCTTC.

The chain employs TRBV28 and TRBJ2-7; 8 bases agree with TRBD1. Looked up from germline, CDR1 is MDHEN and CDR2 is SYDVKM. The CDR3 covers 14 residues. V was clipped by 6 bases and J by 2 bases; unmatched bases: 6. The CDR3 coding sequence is TGTGCCAGCAGCGACAGGGGAATGACCTACGAGCAGTACTTC. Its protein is CASSDRGMTYEQYF.